The next 23 T cell receptor beta chains were all read from a single sample in a study of CD8 T cells in ankylosing spondylitis. Notes on the study in general: Several highly homologous variants made up a TCR beta motif, and this motif appeared characteristic of ankylosing spondylitis blood.

What these receptors recognize is not known. One entry per CDR3 protein results from TCRdb running MiXCR on the 5' RACE reads. The sample contains a few hundred thousand distinct CDR3 sequences, roughly 8% of which appear only once. Sequencing was performed on blood, either unsorted or a sorted T cell fraction (not recorded which). Every receptor here comes from a male donor with ankylosing spondylitis.

This clonotype has a count of ten or more. This chain connects TRBV5-1 to TRBJ2-1, with TRBD2 matching 7 bases. This CDR3 spans 13 amino acids. Germline CDR1 SGHRS, CDR2 YFSETQ. With V trimmed by 5 bases and J by 5 bases, 4 bases remained unmatched. DNA of the CDR3: TGCGCCAGCAGGCCCGGGACTAACAATGAGCAGTTCTTC. It specifies CASRPGTNNEQFF.

This clonotype was seen more than once but under ten times. CDR3 nucleotide sequence: TGTGCCAGCAGGCTGGCGGGGGGTGGATACGAGCAGTACTTC. Its translation: CASRLAGGGYEQYF. This chain joins TRBV11-2 and TRBJ2-7; 8 positions agree with TRBD2. Per the germline V gene, CDR1 is SGHAT and CDR2 is FQNNGV. Trimming at V came to 6 bases and at J to 4 bases, leaving 8 bases not matched to a gene. There are 14 residues in the CDR3.

This clonotype was seen more than once but under ten times. This chain connects TRBV10-3 to TRBJ2-5; no definite D call. The CDR3 loop spans 13 amino acids. Germline CDR1 and CDR2: ENHRY and SYGVKD. Trimming shortened V by 6 bases and J by 1 base, and 9 bases separated the two germline ends. The DNA for the CDR3 is TGTGCCATCAGCGGAACTGGCCAAGAGACCCAGTACTTC. Translated, it gives CAISGTGQETQYF.

This clonotype was seen a few times. The chain uses TRBV20-1 and TRBJ1-1; D unresolved. V was cut by 7 bases and J by 4 bases, with 10 bases left in between. Germline V CDR1 and CDR2: DFQATT, SNEGSKA (reference sequence). This CDR3 has 11 residues. This CDR3 is CSVPVSTEAFF. The DNA for the CDR3 is TGCAGTGTTCCAGTCTCCACTGAAGCTTTCTTT.

The chain combines TRBV7-2 with TRBJ2-7; D may be TRBD1 or TRBD2 (5 bases each). The CDR3 has 15 amino acids. Germline CDR1 is SGHTA and CDR2 is FQGNSA. Deletions cut 2 bases from V and 1 base from J, with 12 bases between. DNA of the CDR3: TGTGCCAGCAGCTTAACGGGACGGAATTCCTACGAGCAGTACTTC. Translated: CASSLTGRNSYEQYF.

CDR3 in amino acids: CASSFGQGSGNTIYF. The CDR3 DNA sequence: TGCGCCAGCAGCTTCGGACAGGGTTCGGGAAACACCATATATTTT. This chain connects TRBV5-1 to TRBJ1-3, with TRBD1 matching 8 bases. The CDR3 covers 15 residues. Trimming at V came to 2 bases and at J to 4 bases, leaving 5 bases not matched to a gene. Germline assignment: CDR1 SGHRS and CDR2 YFSETQ.

The chain carries TRBV6-1 and TRBJ2-5; D may be TRBD1 (6 bases). Germline CDR1 reads MNHNS; CDR2 reads SASEGT. The CDR3 length is 13 residues. Trimming took off 4 bases at V and 8 bases at J, with 14 bases between the two ends. The CDR3 DNA sequence: TGTGCCAGCAGTGGAACGAACAGGGTCACCCAGTACTTC. Amino acids: CASSGTNRVTQYF.

The chain carries TRBV5-5 and TRBJ1-6; D ambiguous. The CDR3 totals 13 residues. CDR1 is SGHKS, CDR2 YYEKEE, per germline (reference sequence). V was pared by 8 bases and J by 2 bases, with 8 bases between. CDR3 sequence reads: CASSEPYNSPLHF. For the CDR3, the DNA is TGTGCCAGTAGCGAGCCCTATAATTCACCCCTCCACTTT.

The sample holds many counts of this clonotype. V gene TRBV7-8 combines with J gene TRBJ2-7; 8 bases align to TRBD1. This CDR3 is 17 amino acids long. Germline CDR1 and CDR2: SGHVS and FQNEAQ. With 5 bases clipped from V and 5 bases from J, the junction kept 17 bases outside the gene matches. CDR3 residues: CASSIRDRTFVGNEQYF. The CDR3 region has the DNA TGTGCCAGCAGCATCCGGGACAGGACATTCGTTGGGAACGAGCAGTACTTC.

This chain connects TRBV9 to TRBJ1-3, with 7 positions matching TRBD1. This CDR3 has 15 residues. Germline loops: CDR1 SGDLS, CDR2 YYNGEE. V shed 8 bases and J 0 bases; nucleotides not matched to a gene: 8. This CDR3 is CASSPGDSSGNTIYF. CDR3 sequence (DNA): TGTGCCAGTAGCCCGGGGGACAGCTCTGGAAACACCATATATTTT.

In this sample, this clonotype turned up many times. The chain employs TRBV14 and TRBJ1-1; TRBD1 matches 8 bases. The V segment lost 4 bases and the J segment 0 bases; nucleotides outside the gene matches: 1. The CDR3 consists of 14 residues. Germline V CDR1 and CDR2: SGHDN, FVKESK. As DNA, the CDR3 is TGTGCCAGCAGCCGGGGACAGGTGAACACTGAAGCTTTCTTT. It encodes CASSRGQVNTEAFF.

This clonotype has ten or more counts. The chain is built from TRBV12-3 or TRBV12-4 and TRBJ1-3, with a possible D match to TRBD1 (5 bases). V dropped 7 bases and J dropped 0 bases, with 13 bases sitting between them. The CDR3 runs 15 residues. CDR3 DNA: TGTGCCAGCATACTTGGGGCACCCTCTGGAAACACCATATATTTT. It encodes CASILGAPSGNTIYF.

Ten or more counts support this clonotype. At one end the junction does not follow the germline gene, possibly because of a read error. This chain links TRBV29-1 with TRBJ2-1; 9 bases are a match to TRBD2. CDR1 and CDR2 (germline): SQVTM, ANQGSEA. This CDR3 spans 16 amino acids. For the CDR3, the DNA is TGCAGCGTGGAAGCGGGAGGCCGCAGCTCCTACAATGAGCAGTTCTTC. Translated: CSVEAGGRSSYNEQFF.

This chain links TRBV4-3 with TRBJ2-3; TRBD2 agrees at 11 bases. The CDR3 is made up of 18 amino acids. Trimming removed 0 bases from V and 5 bases from J; junction bases left unmatched: 10. Germline assignment: CDR1 LGHNA and CDR2 YSLEER. The CDR3 loop reads CASSQDWNSGRGGDTQYF. Written as DNA, the CDR3 is TGCGCCAGCAGCCAAGATTGGAATAGCGGGAGGGGCGGAGATACGCAGTATTTT.

The CDR3 bases are TGTGCCAGCAGCTTAGACGGGACAGGGGCCCCAGAGCAGTACTTC. Translated: CASSLDGTGAPEQYF. The genes are TRBV7-6 and TRBJ2-7, with 10 bases fitting TRBD1. The CDR3 is 15 residues long. Germline assignment: CDR1 SGHVS and CDR2 FNYEAQ. Unmatched junction bases numbered 7, after V lost 1 base and J lost 7 bases. Supplemented by reference TRBV7-6 and TRBJ2-7, the full variable domain reads GAGVSQSPRYKVTKRGQDVALRCDPISGHVSLYWYRQALGQGPEFLTYFNYEAQQDKSGLPNDRFSAERPEGSISTLTIQRTEQRDSAMYRCASSLDGTGAPEQYFGPGTRLTVT.

This clonotype has ten or more counts. This sequence joins TRBV12-3 or TRBV12-4 and TRBJ2-3; D possibly corresponds to TRBD1 (5 bases). The V end was cut by 7 bases, the J end by 0 bases, with 11 bases between. The CDR3 spans 14 residues. CDR3 amino acids: CASKTGASTDTQYF. CDR3 coding DNA: TGTGCCAGCAAAACAGGAGCTAGCACAGATACGCAGTATTTT.

The chain joins TRBV28 to TRBJ2-1; D call uncertain. The CDR3 is 17 residues long. The V end was cut by 7 bases, the J end by 4 bases, with 23 bases between. Germline values: CDR1 MDHEN, CDR2 SYDVKM. In nucleotides, the CDR3 is TGTGCCAGCAACCCAGAAGCCACCTCCGCCTTTTACAATGAGCAGTTCTTC. Protein: CASNPEATSAFYNEQFF.

CDR3 amino acids: CASRVQGVNQPQHF. The DNA of the CDR3 is TGTGCCAGCAGGGTACAGGGGGTCAATCAGCCCCAGCATTTT. V and J are TRBV2 and TRBJ1-5; TRBD1 matches at 8 bases. The CDR3 is 14 amino acids. Losses at the gene ends were 6 bases for V and 3 bases for J; bases not matched to a gene: 4. Germline CDR1 SNHLY, CDR2 FYNNEI. Complete variable domain (other parts from reference TRBV2 and TRBJ1-5): EPEVTQTPSHQVTQMGQEVILRCVPISNHLYFYWYRQILGQKVEFLVSFYNNEISEKSEIFDDQFSVERPDGSNFTLKIRSTKLEDSAMYFCASRVQGVNQPQHFGDGTRLSIL.

This clonotype was observed a few times. The chain couples TRBV4-2 to TRBJ1-2; TRBD1 might be the D (6 bases). The CDR3 contains 14 residues. Germline CDR1 LGHNA, CDR2 YNFKEQ. The V end lost 3 bases, the J end lost 8 bases, and 16 bases lay between the germline ends. The CDR3 spells CASSQDRREGGYTF. CDR3 in DNA: TGTGCCAGCAGCCAGGACAGAAGGGAGGGCGGCTACACCTTC.

This clonotype appeared a few times. The chain has TRBV9 and TRBJ1-1, with TRBD1 as a possible D gene (6 bases). This CDR3 is 14 amino acids long. The germline V and J ends were trimmed by 5 bases and 4 bases, with 15 bases remaining between them. Germline-derived CDR1 and CDR2 are SGDLS and YYNGEE. CDR3 DNA: TGTGCCAGCAGTCACGACACAGGGCTCACTGAAGCTTTCTTT. It encodes CASSHDTGLTEAFF.

Many counts were recorded for this clonotype. The genes are TRBV7-3 and TRBJ2-2, with D possibly TRBD2 on 5 matching bases. Germline V CDR1 and CDR2: SGHTA, FQGTGA. V dropped 3 bases and J dropped 6 bases, with 11 bases sitting between them. This CDR3 spans 14 amino acids. The CDR3 spells CASSFSGAAGELFF. DNA for the CDR3: TGTGCCAGCAGCTTCTCAGGAGCGGCCGGGGAGCTGTTTTTT. Full variable domain (outside the CDR3, taken from reference TRBV7-3 and TRBJ2-2): GAGVSQTPSNKVTEKGKYVELRCDPISGHTALYWYRQSLGQGPEFLIYFQGTGAADDSGLPNDRFFAVRPEGSVSTLKIQRTERGDSAVYLCASSFSGAAGELFFGEGSRLTVL.

This clonotype was detected a few times. The CDR3 spells CASSLMGVSAKNIQYF. CDR3 nucleotides: TGTGCCAGCAGCTTGATGGGGGTATCGGCCAAAAACATTCAGTACTTC. The chain is built from TRBV5-8 and TRBJ2-4, with D perhaps being TRBD1 or TRBD2 (5 bases each). The CDR3 contains 16 residues. Trimming shortened V by 1 base and J by 1 base, and 12 bases separated the two germline ends. CDR1 SGHTS and CDR2 YDEGEE come from the germline V gene.

The chain couples TRBV20-1 to TRBJ1-4; D uncertain. This CDR3 spans 15 amino acids. CDR1 is DFQATT and CDR2 is SNEGSKA in the germline V gene (reference sequence). Deletions cut 4 bases from V and 1 base from J, with 13 bases between. The CDR3: CSAIQPLGTNEKLFF. The DNA for the CDR3 is TGCAGTGCTATCCAGCCGTTAGGAACTAATGAAAAACTGTTTTTT.